This TCR beta chain was captured in a study of T cell responses to AZD1222 COVID-19 vaccine. The CDR3 contains 14 residues. Germline V gene sequence: CDR1 PRHDT, CDR2 FYEKMQ (reference sequence). V lost 2 bases and J lost 2, with 10 bases in between. This clone was counted a single time. Here immunoSEQ multiplex PCR was the method, and the copy in TCRdb shows in-frame clones only, minus some. The sample yields around 110,000 clones, 90% to 95% seen once. The clonotype was recovered from an adult in good health. The chain joins TRBV13 to TRBJ2-7; D possibly corresponds to TRBD2 (5 bases). The specimen was peripheral blood, collected on day 0 of AZD1222 vaccination. CDR3 sequence: CASSLRGLTYEQYF. CDR3 coding DNA: TGTGCCAGCAGCTTACGGGGTCTGACCTACGAGCAGTACTTC. Based on the CDR3 plus reference TRBV13 and TRBJ2-7, the full variable domain is AAGVIQSPRHLIKEKRETATLKCYPIPRHDTVYWYQQGPGQDPQFLISFYEKMQSDKGSIPDRFSAQQFSDYHSELNMSSLELGDSALYFCASSLRGLTYEQYFGPGTRLTVT.